These 28 T cell receptor beta chains were sequenced from one sample in a study of cytomegalovirus exposure and HLA in healthy donors (dated by TCRdb to the late 2010s). The library was made by the immunoSEQ multiplex PCR assay. The multiplex PCR relied on a mix of 60 forward primers for TCR Vbeta segments and 13 reverse primers for TCR Jbeta segments. TCRdb provides this immuneACCESS table in a form limited to in-frame rearrangements. Some clones are lacking; in checked studies, under half of them reflect an unresolved V gene, and why the rest are absent is not known. The table kept for this sample lists some 180,000 clones. Approximately 6.9% of the sample is taken by the ten largest. Source material: PBMCs. The receptor set was obtained from a young man in good health and CMV-seronegative.

The chain employs TRBV7-2 and TRBJ1-1, with 10 nucleotides matching TRBD1. The J segment lost 4 bases and the V segment lost 1 base, leaving 6 bases of the junction unmatched. The CDR3 has 16 amino acids. CDR1 SGHTA and CDR2 FQGNSA come from the germline V gene. CDR3 region: CASSLVGGTGATEAFF. The CDR3 DNA reads as TGTGCCAGCAGCTTAGTCGGGGGGACAGGGGCCACTGAAGCTTTCTTT.

The rearrangement joins TRBV2 to TRBJ1-2, with 10 bases aligning to TRBD1. CDR1 SNHLY and CDR2 FYNNEI come from the germline V gene. With 8 bases clipped from V and 8 bases from J, the junction kept 14 bases outside the gene matches. The CDR3 sequence is 15 residues long. In DNA form, the CDR3 reads TGTGCCAGCTCCAAATGGACCGGGACAGGGGAGGGCTACACCTTC. Amino acids: CASSKWTGTGEGYTF.

This chain uses TRBV2 with TRBJ2-7; 9 nucleotides agree with TRBD1. J gave up 2 bases and V 7 bases, and 9 bases lay outside the gene matches. Germline V gene sequence: CDR1 SNHLY, CDR2 FYNNEI. This CDR3 spans 15 amino acids. The CDR3 bases are TGTGCCAGCAATTCCCCAGGACAGGGGACCTACGAGCAGTACTTC. This sequence encodes CASNSPGQGTYEQYF.

This chain connects TRBV2 to TRBJ2-7, with a possible D match to TRBD1 (5 bases). This CDR3 contains 14 residues. V dropped 7 bases and J dropped 3 bases, with 16 bases sitting between them. Germline V gene data show CDR1 as SNHLY and CDR2 as FYNNEI. The CDR3 region is CASTTQGQDYEQYF. CDR3 DNA sequence: TGTGCCAGCACCACGCAGGGCCAGGACTACGAGCAGTACTTC.

The genes are TRBV18 and TRBJ2-7; 7 positions match TRBD1. V lost 6 bases and J lost 1; bases outside the gene matches: 9. Germline V gives CDR1 KGHSH, CDR2 LQKENI. CDR3 length equals 15 residues. CDR3 protein: CASSQTGTASYEQYF. The CDR3 bases are TGTGCCAGCTCTCAAACCGGGACAGCGTCCTACGAGCAGTACTTC. The full variable domain, completed using reference TRBV18 and TRBJ2-7, is NAGVMQNPRHLVRRRGQEARLRCSPMKGHSHVYWYRQLPEEGLKFMVYLQKENIIDESGMPKERFSAEFPKEGPSILRIQQVVRGDSAAYFCASSQTGTASYEQYFGPGTRLTVT.

The chain uses TRBV11-3 and TRBJ2-5; the D gene is possibly TRBD1 (6 bases). Germline lookup yields CDR1 SGHNT and CDR2 YENEEA. This CDR3 has 15 amino acids. The V end lost 1 base, the J end lost 0 bases, and 9 bases lay between the germline ends. CDR3: CASSLGGHYQETQYF. CDR3 nucleotide sequence: TGTGCCAGCAGCTTAGGGGGACATTACCAAGAGACCCAGTACTTC.

The V and J genes are TRBV19 and TRBJ1-5; D unresolved. There are 15 residues in the CDR3. V lost 7 bases and J lost 3, with 16 bases in between. Germline V gives CDR1 LNHDA, CDR2 SQIVND (reference sequence). CDR3 DNA: TGTGCCAGTAACCCAGACGGGGTCTCCAATCAGCCCCAGCATTTT. It specifies CASNPDGVSNQPQHF.

J is TRBJ2-7 and V is TRBV30; D not resolved. This CDR3 comprises 11 residues. V was clipped by 3 bases and J by 3 bases, with 6 bases between them. CDR1 is GTSNPN, CDR2 SVGIG, per germline (reference sequence). CDR3 sequence: CAWREVYEQYF. For the CDR3, the DNA is TGTGCCTGGAGAGAGGTCTACGAGCAGTACTTC.

The rearrangement uses TRBV7-9 and TRBJ2-3, with D possibly matching TRBD2 (5 bases). Germline CDR1 reads SEHNR; CDR2 reads FQNEAQ (reference sequence). This CDR3 comprises 15 residues. V shed 2 bases and J shed 2 bases, with 11 bases lying between them. CDR3 coding DNA: TGTGCCAGCAGCTTATGGGCGGACTTCACAGATACGCAGTATTTT. Protein product: CASSLWADFTDTQYF.

This chain links TRBV4-1 with TRBJ2-1; 7 bases agree with TRBD2. Germline CDR1 and CDR2: MGHRA and YSYEKL. The ends lost 9 bases at V and 5 bases at J; junction bases unmatched: 10. This CDR3 is built from 14 residues. The CDR3 coding sequence is TGCGCCAGGACGACTAGGAGCGGGAACAATGAGCAGTTCTTC. Translated: CARTTRSGNNEQFF.

The chain couples TRBV18 to TRBJ1-1; TRBD1 is a possible D gene (6 bases). Trimming took off 0 bases at V and 8 bases at J, with 16 bases between the two ends. The CDR3 sequence is 15 residues long. Germline lookup yields CDR1 KGHSH and CDR2 LQKENI. Written as DNA, the CDR3 is TGTGCCAGCTCACCACCCCGGGGAGGGGGTAGCGAAGCTTTCTTT. Translating it yields CASSPPRGGGSEAFF.

The CDR3 region is CASSLRGDNNEQFF. CDR3 nucleotide sequence: TGTGCCAGCAGTTTGCGAGGGGACAACAATGAGCAGTTCTTC. This sequence joins TRBV27 and TRBJ2-1; weak D call: TRBD1 (6 bases). Trimming took off 3 bases at V and 5 bases at J, with 11 bases between the two ends. The germline gives CDR1 MNHEY, CDR2 SMNVEV (reference sequence). CDR3 length equals 14 residues.

The chain has TRBV10-3 and TRBJ1-1, with D possibly being TRBD1 (5 bases). V was shortened by 6 bases and J by 3 bases, with 14 bases between the two germline ends. The germline CDR1 and CDR2 sequences are ENHRY and SYGVKD. This CDR3 is built from 14 residues. This CDR3 is CAIRSTVADTEAFF. As DNA, the CDR3 is TGTGCCATCAGATCGACAGTTGCCGACACTGAAGCTTTCTTT.

The chain couples TRBV5-1 to TRBJ2-1, with a tentative D call TRBD2 (6 bases). V lost 1 base, J lost 5 bases, and 10 bases lay in between. Germline lookup yields CDR1 SGHRS and CDR2 YFSETQ. The CDR3 contains 14 residues. The CDR3 DNA follows: TGCGCCAGCAGCTTGCCCAGGGAGGACAATGAGCAGTTCTTC. It is translated as CASSLPREDNEQFF.

This clone is called medium-sized based on its frequency. V gene TRBV21-1 combines with J gene TRBJ2-6; whether TRBD1, the table's D call, matches the DNA was not checked. TRBV21-1 is an annotated pseudogene. The CDR3 totals 20 residues. CDR3 sequence (DNA): TGTGCCAGCAGCCCGCGGACCGGGACAGGGGCCAGCTCTGGGGCCAACGTCCTGACTTTC. This sequence encodes CASSPRTGTGASSGANVLTF.

The J gene is TRBJ1-6, the V gene TRBV18, with TRBD1 identical over 12 bases. Germline V gene lookup returns CDR1 KGHSH and CDR2 LQKENI. After removal of 1 base from V and 9 bases from J, the junction contained 4 bases not matched to a gene. The CDR3 length is 16 residues. Here the CDR3 reads CASSPQGQGAGSPLHF. The CDR3 nucleotides are TGTGCCAGCTCACCACAGGGACAGGGGGCAGGTTCACCCCTCCACTTT.

J is TRBJ1-5 and V is TRBV6-1; 7 bases fit TRBD1. V gave up 5 bases and J gave up 7 bases; unmatched junction bases: 5. This CDR3 contains 13 residues. CDR1 and CDR2 from the germline V gene are MNHNS and SASEGT. CDR3 bases: TGTGCCAGCAGTCTACAGGGGAAACAGCCCCAGCATTTT. Encoded protein: CASSLQGKQPQHF.

The chain couples TRBV19 to TRBJ2-1; D perhaps matches TRBD1 (6 bases). CDR1 LNHDA and CDR2 SQIVND come from the germline V gene (reference sequence). The V gene lost 10 bases and the J gene lost 10 bases, with 20 bases spanning the gap. This CDR3 comprises 13 residues. CDR3 nucleotides: TGTGCCACCGCATCCTACAGGGATAGCGAGCAGTTCTTC. The encoded protein is CATASYRDSEQFF. The full variable domain, rest sourced from reference TRBV19 and TRBJ2-1, is DGGITQSPKYLFRKEGQNVTLSCEQNLNHDAMYWYRQDPGQGLRLIYYSQIVNDFQKGDIAEGYSVSREKKESFPLTVTSAQKNPTAFYLCATASYRDSEQFFGPGTRLTVL.

The chain combines TRBV25-1 with TRBJ2-7; no definite D call. Germline-derived CDR1 and CDR2 are MGHDK and SYGVNS. CDR3 length: 11 residues. Trimming shortened V by 4 bases and J by 5 bases, and 6 bases separated the two germline ends. CDR3 sequence reads: CASSGYNEQYF. The CDR3 nucleotides read TGTGCCAGCAGTGGGTACAACGAGCAGTACTTC.

V is TRBV7-9 and J is TRBJ2-1; no clear D. In germline, CDR1 is SEHNR, CDR2 FQNEAQ (reference sequence). With 2 bases removed from V and 2 bases from J, the gap between germline ends came to 4 bases. This CDR3 has 13 residues. The CDR3 reads CASSLRAYNEQFF. The CDR3 DNA follows: TGTGCCAGCAGCTTACGAGCCTACAATGAGCAGTTCTTC. The full variable domain, its missing parts supplied by reference TRBV7-9 and TRBJ2-1, is DTGVSQNPRHKITKRGQNVTFRCDPISEHNRLYWYRQTLGQGPEFLTYFQNEAQLEKSRLLSDRFSAERPKGSFSTLEIQRTEQGDSAMYLCASSLRAYNEQFFGPGTRLTVL.

The chain carries TRBV5-1 and TRBJ2-7; 8 nucleotides line up with TRBD2. The CDR3 has 14 amino acids. V shed 1 base, J shed 4 bases, and the junction held 4 bases outside the gene matches. Germline V CDR1 and CDR2: SGHRS, YFSETQ. As DNA, the CDR3 is TGCGCCAGCAGCTTGTCCGGGAGGGCATACGAGCAGTACTTC. This codes for CASSLSGRAYEQYF.

V and J are TRBV5-5 and TRBJ2-4; D possibly corresponds to TRBD1 (5 bases). Trimming cost V 0 bases and J 8 bases, with 15 bases left between them. Germline V gene lookup returns CDR1 SGHKS and CDR2 YYEKEE (reference sequence). The CDR3 extends over 15 amino acids. The CDR3 DNA follows: TGTGCCAGCAGCTTGGCTCAGGGTGGAAGTGACATTCAGTACTTC. Translating gives CASSLAQGGSDIQYF.

The gene calls are TRBV21-1 and TRBJ2-3; the table calls TRBD1, which could not be checked here. TRBV21-1 is given as a pseudogene. CDR3 length equals 15 residues. In DNA form, the CDR3 reads TGTGCCAGCAGCAAAGAGACAGGGGCCACAGATACGCAGTATTTT. It yields the protein CASSKETGATDTQYF.

This chain uses TRBV7-9 with TRBJ1-4; D remains unclear. Germline CDR1 and CDR2: SEHNR and FQNEAQ (reference sequence). The V gene lost 5 bases and the J gene lost 0 bases, with 10 bases spanning the gap. The CDR3 consists of 15 residues. The CDR3 here is CASSLQRATNEKLFF. The CDR3 nucleotides are TGTGCCAGCAGCCTTCAGCGTGCAACTAATGAAAAACTGTTTTTT.

This chain's CDR3 is CASSFRDRAYEQFF. The DNA for the CDR3 is TGTGCCAGCAGCTTCCGGGACAGGGCCTATGAGCAGTTCTTC. The chain couples TRBV5-6 to TRBJ2-1, with 9 nucleotides matching TRBD1. Germline CDR1 and CDR2: SGHDT and YYEEEE. The CDR3 length is 14 residues. J lost 8 bases, V lost 2 bases, and 5 bases had no gene match.

The chain is built from TRBV5-4 and TRBJ2-7; weak D call: TRBD2 (6 bases). Germline CDR1 reads SGHNT; CDR2 reads YYREEE (reference sequence). Trimming took off 4 bases at V and 3 bases at J, with 20 bases between the two ends. The CDR3 extends over 16 amino acids. The CDR3 sequence is CASSVRGTSTFYEQYF. Here the CDR3 DNA reads TGTGCCAGCAGCGTCCGTGGGACTTCCACTTTCTACGAGCAGTACTTC.

The rearrangement links TRBV19 to TRBJ1-1, with D perhaps matching TRBD1 (5 bases). Trimming stripped 3 bases from V and 4 bases from J, with 12 bases between. Germline CDR1 and CDR2: LNHDA and SQIVND (reference sequence). The CDR3 covers 14 residues. CDR3 DNA: TGTGCCAGTAGTATCCAGGAAGGGGTCACTGAAGCTTTCTTT. It yields the protein CASSIQEGVTEAFF.

This chain connects TRBV11-2 to TRBJ2-7, with a tentative D call TRBD1 (7 bases). The CDR3 has 14 amino acids. Between the trimmed V and J ends, which lost 3 bases and 3 bases, there was a span of 12 bases. Germline CDR1 is SGHAT and CDR2 is FQNNGV. The CDR3 DNA follows: TGTGCCAGCAGCTTCCGACAGGGAGGCTACGAGCAGTACTTC. Translated, it gives CASSFRQGGYEQYF.